Listed below are T cell receptor beta chains from one sample, sequenced in a study of cytomegalovirus exposure and HLA in healthy donors. Libraries were prepared by immunoSEQ multiplex PCR; TCRdb keeps only in-frame clonotypes and omits some of them. The sample has 98,000 or so clones; about three quarters are singletons. Specimen: PBMCs. The receptors were sampled from a woman aged 18 to 35 in good health and CMV-seropositive. The CDR3 runs from the conserved cysteine through the conserved F or W. D genes are given only for firm matches. A clone size is listed for some rows: how often the clone was seen (once, few, many), or a class if it is expanded.

size,J,V,D,DNA,CDR3
once,TRBJ2-1,TRBV5-1,TRBD2,TGCGCCAGCGTCTCCTCCCTAGCGGGAGGTAGGTATGAGCAGTTCTTC,CASVSSLAGGRYEQFF
-,TRBJ2-3,TRBV27,-,TGTGCCAGCAGTTCGTCGGGTCCTGATACGCAGTATTTT,CASSSSGPDTQYF
-,TRBJ2-1,TRBV4-1,TRBD2,TGCGCCAGCACCCTCCAAGGTCTAGCGGGAGGCTCCTACAATGAGCAGTTCTTC,CASTLQGLAGGSYNEQFF
-,TRBJ2-7,TRBV27,TRBD2,TGTGCCAGCAGTAACCGACTAGCGGGGGGCTACGAGCAGTACTTC,CASSNRLAGGYEQYF
-,TRBJ2-5,TRBV29-1,-,TGCAGCGTCCTCGACAGTCAAGAGACCCAGTACTTC,CSVLDSQETQYF
-,TRBJ2-6,TRBV29-1,-,TGCAGCGTTCGGAGCTCTGGGGCCAACGTCCTGACTTTC,CSVRSSGANVLTF
-,TRBJ1-4,TRBV6-5,-,TGTGCCAGCAGTCGACAGGTTAATGAAAAACTGTTTTTT,CASSRQVNEKLFF
-,TRBJ1-1,TRBV5-1,-,TGCGCCAGCAGCCCCGACAGGATGAACACTGAAGCTTTCTTT,CASSPDRMNTEAFF
-,TRBJ2-7,TRBV2,-,TGTGCCAGCAGTGAAGGCCTAACGGGGTACGAGCAGTACTTC,CASSEGLTGYEQYF
few,TRBJ2-1,TRBV14,-,TGTGCCAGCAGCCAGTTGGGGGTGTTAGGGGGTGAGCAGTTCTTC,CASSQLGVLGGEQFF
few,TRBJ2-5,TRBV10-3,TRBD1,TGTGCCATCAGTAGTCCGGACAGGGCACAAGAGACCCAGTACTTC,CAISSPDRAQETQYF
few,TRBJ2-1,TRBV5-5,TRBD1,TGTGCCAGCAGCCGGAGGGGGACAGGTAACAATGAGCAGTTCTTC,CASSRRGTGNNEQFF
-,TRBJ1-5,TRBV28,TRBD1,TGTGCCAGCAGTGCGCGACAGGGGGCAATACCAAATCAGCCCCAGCATTTT,CASSARQGAIPNQPQHF
-,TRBJ2-5,TRBV7-6,TRBD1,TGTGCCAGCAGCTTAGTGAGGACAGGGCCCCAAGAGACCCAGTACTTC,CASSLVRTGPQETQYF
-,TRBJ2-1,TRBV19,TRBD2,TGTGCCTCCGGCGGGAGAGGTGAGCAGTTCTTC,CASGGRGEQFF
-,TRBJ2-2,TRBV5-1,-,TGCGCCAGCAGCTTGAGAGGCGAAGAGAACACCGGGGAGCTGTTTTTT,CASSLRGEENTGELFF
-,TRBJ2-2,TRBV5-4,TRBD1,TGTGCCAGCAGCTTTAGGACAGGGGGCTTATTGACAACCGGGGAGCTGTTTTTT,CASSFRTGGLLTTGELFF
once,TRBJ2-1,TRBV4-1,-,TGCGCCAGCAGCCAGGCGGGGCTTGAGCAGTTCTTC,CASSQAGLEQFF
-,TRBJ2-4,TRBV4-1,TRBD1,TGCGCCAGCAGCCCAGGACAGGGGGCAGCCAAAAACATTCAGTACTTC,CASSPGQGAAKNIQYF
-,TRBJ2-7,TRBV18,TRBD2,TGTGCCAGCTCACCCGGGACTAGCGGGAGCCAAGCCTACGAGCAGTACTTC,CASSPGTSGSQAYEQYF
-,TRBJ1-2,TRBV28,TRBD1,TGTGCCATAGAGGGGGCGGTCGGCTATGGCTACACCTTC,CAIEGAVGYGYTF
-,TRBJ2-7,TRBV6-5,-,TGTGCCAGCAGTTACTCGATGGCTGTTTCCTACGAGCAGTACTTC,CASSYSMAVSYEQYF
few,TRBJ1-5,TRBV6-5,-,TGTGCCAGCAGTTACGGCAGGGCCGATCAGCCCCAGCATTTT,CASSYGRADQPQHF
-,TRBJ2-5,TRBV14,-,TGTGCCAGCAGCCTAGAGGTCGGGACCCAGTACTTC,CASSLEVGTQYF
-,TRBJ2-7,TRBV7-8,-,TGTGCCAGCATCCCGGGTCATAATTTTTACGAGCAGTACTTC,CASIPGHNFYEQYF
-,TRBJ2-7,TRBV5-8,-,TGTGCCAGCAGCTTGACAGGGTACGAGCAGTACTTC,CASSLTGYEQYF
-,TRBJ1-5,TRBV19,TRBD1,TGTGCCAGTAATGAAGGGGGCCAGCCCCAGCATTTT,CASNEGGQPQHF
-,TRBJ1-1,TRBV5-4,TRBD1,TGTGCCAGCAGTCTACAGGGGAGTTGGACTGAAGCTTTCTTT,CASSLQGSWTEAFF
-,TRBJ2-7,TRBV9,-,TGTGCCAGCAGCGTAGCAGGTAGCGGAGGCCCCTACGAGCAGTACTTC,CASSVAGSGGPYEQYF
-,TRBJ1-5,TRBV6-1,-,TGTGCCAGCAGTGCCCTCGGGGTTGGGAATCAGCCCCAGCATTTT,CASSALGVGNQPQHF
-,TRBJ2-1,TRBV6-1,TRBD2,TGTGCCAGCAGTGAAGGGCACGGCGGGAGACGGGAGCAGTTCTTC,CASSEGHGGRREQFF
-,TRBJ2-1,TRBV9,TRBD1,TGTGCCAGCAGCGTTAAAACAGGGGGACCGTACTACAATGAGCAGTTCTTC,CASSVKTGGPYYNEQFF
-,TRBJ2-7,TRBV5-4,TRBD2,TGTGCCAGCAGCTTGCCAACCGGGACTAGCGCCTACGAGCAGTACTTC,CASSLPTGTSAYEQYF
few,TRBJ2-7,TRBV7-9,TRBD2,TGTGCCAGCAGCCGCGGGGGGTCCGGCGAGCAGTACTTC,CASSRGGSGEQYF
-,TRBJ1-1,TRBV29-1,-,TGCAGCGTTGTGAGGTGGCAGAGCACTGAAGCTTTCTTT,CSVVRWQSTEAFF
-,TRBJ2-3,TRBV25-1,TRBD2,TGTGCCAGCAGTGAACTAGCGGACCCGGTGGATACGCAGTATTTT,CASSELADPVDTQYF
once,TRBJ2-6,TRBV2,-,TGTGCCAGCCTCTCTGGGGCCAACGTCCTGACTTTC,CASLSGANVLTF
-,TRBJ1-2,TRBV5-4,-,TGTGCCAGCACCCCGGCGGGGGGGCTTCTTAATGGCTACACCTTC,CASTPAGGLLNGYTF
-,TRBJ1-3,TRBV4-1,TRBD1,TGCGCCAGCAGCCCAGGTGGGGGACAGGGCGTTTCGGGAAACACCATATATTTT,CASSPGGGQGVSGNTIYF
once,TRBJ2-5,TRBV30,TRBD2,TGTGCCTGGAGCCGGGGGGGGGTCGGGGCAGAGACCCAGTACTTC,CAWSRGGVGAETQYF
-,TRBJ2-7,TRBV9,-,TGTGCCAGCAGCCCAGGGACCTACGAGCAGTACTTC,CASSPGTYEQYF
-,TRBJ2-1,TRBV7-9,-,TGTGCCAGCAGGCGGTACAATGAGCAGTTCTTC,CASRRYNEQFF
-,TRBJ2-5,TRBV10-2,TRBD2,TGCGCCAGCAGTGAGTCCCGGGGAGGGATGGAGACCCAGTACTTC,CASSESRGGMETQYF
-,TRBJ2-3,TRBV10-3,-,TGTGCCATCAGTGAGCCCGGATTCGGGAATACGCAGTATTTT,CAISEPGFGNTQYF